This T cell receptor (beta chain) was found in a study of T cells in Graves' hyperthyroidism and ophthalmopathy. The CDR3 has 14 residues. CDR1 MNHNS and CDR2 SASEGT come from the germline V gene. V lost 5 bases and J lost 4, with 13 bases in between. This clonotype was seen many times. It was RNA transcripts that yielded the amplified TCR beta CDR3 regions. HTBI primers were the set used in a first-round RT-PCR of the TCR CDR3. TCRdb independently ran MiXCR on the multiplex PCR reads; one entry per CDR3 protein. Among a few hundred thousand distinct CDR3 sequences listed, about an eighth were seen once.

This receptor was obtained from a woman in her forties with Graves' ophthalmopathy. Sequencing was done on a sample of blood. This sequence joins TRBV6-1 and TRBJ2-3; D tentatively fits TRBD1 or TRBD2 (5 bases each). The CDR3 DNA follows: TGTGCCAGCAGTAACGTGCAGGGAGCAGATACGCAGTATTTT. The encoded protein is CASSNVQGADTQYF.